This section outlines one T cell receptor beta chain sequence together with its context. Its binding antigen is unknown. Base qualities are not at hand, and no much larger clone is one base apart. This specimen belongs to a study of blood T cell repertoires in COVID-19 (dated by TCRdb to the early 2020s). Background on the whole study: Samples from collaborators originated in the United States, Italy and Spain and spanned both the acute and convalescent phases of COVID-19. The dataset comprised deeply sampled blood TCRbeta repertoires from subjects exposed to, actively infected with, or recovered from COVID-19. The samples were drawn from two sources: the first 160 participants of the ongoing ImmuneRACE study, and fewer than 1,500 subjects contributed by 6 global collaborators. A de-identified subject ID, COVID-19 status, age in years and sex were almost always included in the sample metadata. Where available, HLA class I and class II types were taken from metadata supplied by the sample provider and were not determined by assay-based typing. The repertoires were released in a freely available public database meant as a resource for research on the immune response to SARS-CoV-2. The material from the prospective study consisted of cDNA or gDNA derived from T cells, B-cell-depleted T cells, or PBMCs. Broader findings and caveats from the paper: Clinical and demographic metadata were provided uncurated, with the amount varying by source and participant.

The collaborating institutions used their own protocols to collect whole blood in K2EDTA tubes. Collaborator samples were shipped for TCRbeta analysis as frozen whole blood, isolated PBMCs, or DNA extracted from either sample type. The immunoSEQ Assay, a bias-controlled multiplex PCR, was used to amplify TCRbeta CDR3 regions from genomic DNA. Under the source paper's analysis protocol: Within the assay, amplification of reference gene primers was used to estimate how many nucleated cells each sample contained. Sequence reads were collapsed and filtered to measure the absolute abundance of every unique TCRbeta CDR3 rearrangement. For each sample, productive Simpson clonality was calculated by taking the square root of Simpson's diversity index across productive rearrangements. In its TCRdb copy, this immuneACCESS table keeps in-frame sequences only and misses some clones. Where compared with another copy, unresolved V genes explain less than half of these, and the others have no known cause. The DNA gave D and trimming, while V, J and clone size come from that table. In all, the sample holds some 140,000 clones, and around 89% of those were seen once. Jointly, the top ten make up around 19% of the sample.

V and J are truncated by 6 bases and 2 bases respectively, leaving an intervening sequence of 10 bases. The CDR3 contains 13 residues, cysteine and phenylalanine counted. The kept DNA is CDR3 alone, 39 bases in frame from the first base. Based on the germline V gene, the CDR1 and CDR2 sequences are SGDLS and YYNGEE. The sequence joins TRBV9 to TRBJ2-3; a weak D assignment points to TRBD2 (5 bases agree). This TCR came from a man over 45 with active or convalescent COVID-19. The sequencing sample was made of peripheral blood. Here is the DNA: TGTGCCAGCACGGGGATCAACACAGATACGCAGTATTTT. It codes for CASTGINTDTQYF.